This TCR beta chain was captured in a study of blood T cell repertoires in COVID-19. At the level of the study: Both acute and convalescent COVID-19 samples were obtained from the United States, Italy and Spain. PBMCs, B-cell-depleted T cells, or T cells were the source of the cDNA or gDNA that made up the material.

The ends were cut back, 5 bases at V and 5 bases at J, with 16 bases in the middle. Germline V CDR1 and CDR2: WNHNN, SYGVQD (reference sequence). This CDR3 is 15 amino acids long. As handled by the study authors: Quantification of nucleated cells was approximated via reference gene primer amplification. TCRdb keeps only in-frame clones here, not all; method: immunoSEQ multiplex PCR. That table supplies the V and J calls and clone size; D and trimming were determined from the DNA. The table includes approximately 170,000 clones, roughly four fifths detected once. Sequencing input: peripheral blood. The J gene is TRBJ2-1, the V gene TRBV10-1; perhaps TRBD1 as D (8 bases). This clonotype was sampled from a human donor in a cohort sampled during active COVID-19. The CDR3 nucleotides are TGCGCCAGCAGTCCGATACAGGGGGGGGACAATGAGCAGTTCTTC. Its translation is CASSPIQGGDNEQFF.